Below are 17 T cell receptor beta chains sequenced from a single sample in a study of blood T cell repertoires in COVID-19. Assay: immunoSEQ multiplex PCR; the TCRdb copy retains only in-frame clones and omits some. The profile shows more than 95,000 clones, about four fifths of them singletons. Sequencing was done on a sample of peripheral blood. These TCRs come from a man between 25 and 39 years old with COVID-19, enrolled during active disease.

This clone has only a few counts. V usage is TRBV19 and J usage is TRBJ1-1; D may be TRBD1 (5 bases). This CDR3 is built from 15 residues. Germline loops: CDR1 LNHDA, CDR2 SQIVND (reference sequence). The V gene lost 2 bases and the J gene lost 1 base, with 11 bases spanning the gap. The DNA for the CDR3 is TGTGCCAGTAGTATATTTCACAGGTCGAACACTGAAGCTTTCTTT. Amino acids: CASSIFHRSNTEAFF.

The rearrangement links TRBV4-1 to TRBJ1-5; 8 bases match TRBD1. This CDR3 is 16 amino acids long. Germline V CDR1 and CDR2: MGHRA, YSYEKL. The J segment lost 1 base and the V segment lost 0 bases, leaving 2 bases of the junction unmatched. CDR3 bases: TGCGCCAGCAGCCAAGAGAACAGGGGGAGCAATCAGCCCCAGCATTTT. Encoded protein: CASSQENRGSNQPQHF.

This chain joins TRBV9 and TRBJ2-5; tentatively, D is TRBD1 (6 bases). Germline CDR1 and CDR2: SGDLS and YYNGEE. With 5 bases removed from V and 7 bases from J, the gap between germline ends came to 15 bases. CDR3 length: 13 amino acids. The CDR3 region is CASSEGGGWTQYF. The CDR3 bases are TGTGCCAGCAGTGAAGGGGGTGGATGGACCCAGTACTTC.

The rearrangement joins TRBV6-4 to TRBJ2-7; 12 bases are shared with TRBD1. CDR1 is MRHNA and CDR2 is SNTAGT in the germline V gene. CDR3 size: 16 residues. The J segment lost 1 base and the V segment lost 8 bases, leaving 9 bases of the junction unmatched. The CDR3 coding sequence is TGTGCCAGCGGCCGTCGGGACAGGGGGCTTTCCTACGAGCAGTACTTC. Translation gives CASGRRDRGLSYEQYF.

The chain combines TRBV12-3 or TRBV12-4 with TRBJ2-2, with D possibly TRBD2 on 6 matching bases. Trimming cost V 7 bases and J 2 bases, with 8 bases left between them. The CDR3 runs 13 residues. CDR3 coding DNA: TGTGCCAGCAATAGCGGCAACACCGGGGAGCTGTTTTTT. Translation: CASNSGNTGELFF.

Relative to its sample, this clone is medium-sized. This chain joins TRBV5-5 and TRBJ2-7; D possibly corresponds to TRBD1 (5 bases). V lost 0 bases and J 5 bases, leaving 12 bases between the germline ends. Germline CDR1 reads SGHKS; CDR2 reads YYEKEE (reference sequence). CDR3 length: 14 residues. Written as DNA, the CDR3 is TGTGCCAGCAGCTTGGAATTGACAGATGACGAGCAGTACTTC. Residues: CASSLELTDDEQYF.

This clone has only a few counts. The CDR3, as DNA: TGTGCCAGCAGAGGACAGGGATCTAGCAATCAGCCCCAGCATTTT. As protein: CASRGQGSSNQPQHF. V gene TRBV6-5 combines with J gene TRBJ1-5; 8 positions match TRBD1. The CDR3 is 15 amino acids. Per the germline V gene, CDR1 is MNHEY and CDR2 is SVGAGI. Trimming removed 6 bases from V and 0 bases from J; junction bases left unmatched: 4.

The rearrangement joins TRBV6-1 to TRBJ1-5; D is possibly TRBD1 (5 bases). Trimming removed 5 bases at V and 6 bases at J, with 14 bases between. There are 14 residues in the CDR3. Germline CDR1 reads MNHNS; CDR2 reads SASEGT. CDR3: CASSYGATGQPQHF. The CDR3 DNA is TGTGCCAGCAGTTATGGGGCAACAGGTCAGCCCCAGCATTTT.

The chain recombines TRBV25-1 with TRBJ2-5; 7 bases align to TRBD1. Per the germline V gene, CDR1 is MGHDK and CDR2 is SYGVNS. The CDR3 length is 15 residues. Germline trimming cut 1 base from V and 4 bases from J; bases unmatched to any gene: 6. The CDR3 bases are TGTGCCAGCAGTGAATCCACAGGGGACGTAGAGACCCAGTACTTC. Encoded protein: CASSESTGDVETQYF.

The V and J genes are TRBV29-1 and TRBJ1-1, with D hard to call. The CDR3 is 15 amino acids. The germline V gene has CDR1 SQVTM and CDR2 ANQGSEA. V was cut by 7 bases and J by 7 bases, with 25 bases left in between. CDR3 nucleotides: TGCAGCGCCCACACCTGGTCGGGGTGGAGGATTGAAGCTTTCTTT. It codes for CSAHTWSGWRIEAFF.

V gene TRBV4-1 combines with J gene TRBJ2-7; D is perhaps TRBD1 (5 bases). The CDR3 has 14 amino acids. V was pared by 0 bases and J by 3 bases, with 9 bases between. Germline CDR1 reads MGHRA; CDR2 reads YSYEKL. The CDR3 spells CASSQDATGYEQYF. The CDR3 DNA is TGCGCCAGCAGCCAAGATGCCACAGGCTACGAGCAGTACTTC.

This clone has just a few counts. The rearrangement joins TRBV27 to TRBJ2-3; TRBD2 matches 14 bases. With 5 bases clipped from V and 0 bases from J, the junction kept 7 bases outside the gene matches. This CDR3 contains 18 residues. The germline V gene has CDR1 MNHEY and CDR2 SMNVEV (reference sequence). This chain's CDR3 is CASSQGLAGASSTDTQYF. CDR3 nucleotide sequence: TGTGCCAGCAGTCAGGGACTAGCGGGGGCTTCTAGCACAGATACGCAGTATTTT.

CDR3 nucleotide sequence: TGTGCCACCGGGCTCGCGGGACAGGGCATGTACCAAGAGACCCAGTACTTC. It yields the protein CATGLAGQGMYQETQYF. The chain couples TRBV24-1 to TRBJ2-5; 9 positions agree with TRBD1. The CDR3 has 17 amino acids. CDR1 and CDR2 (germline): KGHDR, SFDVKD. Trimming at V came to 9 bases and at J to 0 bases, leaving 13 bases not matched to a gene.

V usage is TRBV6-4 and J usage is TRBJ2-1; 11 bases match TRBD2. Trimming took 3 bases from V and 2 from J; bases not matched to a gene: 6. This CDR3 has 17 amino acids. Germline values: CDR1 MRHNA, CDR2 SNTAGT. The CDR3 sequence: CASSERASGGPYNEQFF. CDR3 coding DNA: TGTGCCAGCAGTGAAAGGGCTAGCGGGGGGCCCTACAATGAGCAGTTCTTC.

The chain links TRBV6-1 to TRBJ1-5; TRBD1 might be the D (6 bases). V lost 1 base to trimming and J lost 3 bases, with 13 bases between them. There are 16 residues in the CDR3. CDR1 and CDR2 from the germline V gene are MNHNS and SASEGT. For the CDR3, the DNA is TGTGCCAGCAGTGAAGTAAGCAGGGGCAACAATCAGCCCCAGCATTTT. As protein: CASSEVSRGNNQPQHF.

J is TRBJ2-6 and V is TRBV11-2; D gene unclear. Germline V gene sequence: CDR1 SGHAT, CDR2 FQNNGV. V was pared by 5 bases and J by 1 base, with 18 bases between. The CDR3 has 18 amino acids. DNA for the CDR3: TGTGCCAGCAGCCCGCCATATCGAACTTGGTCTGGGGCCAACGTCCTGACTTTC. Its translation is CASSPPYRTWSGANVLTF.

The J gene is TRBJ1-2, the V gene TRBV24-1; 7 positions agree with TRBD1. The CDR3 loop spans 13 amino acids. Germline trimming cut 5 bases from V and 8 bases from J; bases unmatched to any gene: 7. Per germline, CDR1 KGHDR and CDR2 SFDVKD. The CDR3 sequence: CATSVPGGEGYTF. CDR3 nucleotides: TGTGCCACCAGTGTCCCAGGGGGTGAAGGCTACACCTTC.